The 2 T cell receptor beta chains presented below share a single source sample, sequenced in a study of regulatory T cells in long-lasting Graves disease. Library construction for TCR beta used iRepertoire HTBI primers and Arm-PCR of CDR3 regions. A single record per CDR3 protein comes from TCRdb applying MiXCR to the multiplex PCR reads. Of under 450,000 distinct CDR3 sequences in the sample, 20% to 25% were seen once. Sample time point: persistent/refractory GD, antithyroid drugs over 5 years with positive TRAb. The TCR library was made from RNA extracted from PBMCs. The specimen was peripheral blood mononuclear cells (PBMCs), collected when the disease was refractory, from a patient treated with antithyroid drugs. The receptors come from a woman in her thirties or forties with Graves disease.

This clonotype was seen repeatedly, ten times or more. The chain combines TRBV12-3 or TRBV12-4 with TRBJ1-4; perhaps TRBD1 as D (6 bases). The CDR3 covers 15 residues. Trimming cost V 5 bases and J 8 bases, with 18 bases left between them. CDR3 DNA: TGTGCCAGCAGTCCGAGGACAGATCCGGGGGAAAAACTGTTTTTT. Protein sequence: CASSPRTDPGEKLFF.

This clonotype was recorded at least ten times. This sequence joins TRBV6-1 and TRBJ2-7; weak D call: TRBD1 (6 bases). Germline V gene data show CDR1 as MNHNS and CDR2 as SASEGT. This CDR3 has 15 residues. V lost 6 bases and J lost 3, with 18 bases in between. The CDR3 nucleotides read TGTGCCAGCAGGAAAGGGGCAGGGGTGAGCTACGAGCAGTACTTC. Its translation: CASRKGAGVSYEQYF.